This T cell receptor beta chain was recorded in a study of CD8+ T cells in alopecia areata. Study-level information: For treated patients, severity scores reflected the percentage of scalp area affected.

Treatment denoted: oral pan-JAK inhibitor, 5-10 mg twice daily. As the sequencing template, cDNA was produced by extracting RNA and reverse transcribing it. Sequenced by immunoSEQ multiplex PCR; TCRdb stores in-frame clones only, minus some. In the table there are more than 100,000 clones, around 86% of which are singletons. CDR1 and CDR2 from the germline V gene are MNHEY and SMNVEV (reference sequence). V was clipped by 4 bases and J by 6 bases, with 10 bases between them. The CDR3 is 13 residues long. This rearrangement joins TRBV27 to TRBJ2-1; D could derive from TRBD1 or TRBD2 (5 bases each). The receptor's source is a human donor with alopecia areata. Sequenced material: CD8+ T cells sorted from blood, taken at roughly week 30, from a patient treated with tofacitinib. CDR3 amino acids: CASSSLGRNEQFF. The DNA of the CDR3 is TGTGCCAGCAGTTCGCTGGGACGCAATGAGCAGTTCTTC.